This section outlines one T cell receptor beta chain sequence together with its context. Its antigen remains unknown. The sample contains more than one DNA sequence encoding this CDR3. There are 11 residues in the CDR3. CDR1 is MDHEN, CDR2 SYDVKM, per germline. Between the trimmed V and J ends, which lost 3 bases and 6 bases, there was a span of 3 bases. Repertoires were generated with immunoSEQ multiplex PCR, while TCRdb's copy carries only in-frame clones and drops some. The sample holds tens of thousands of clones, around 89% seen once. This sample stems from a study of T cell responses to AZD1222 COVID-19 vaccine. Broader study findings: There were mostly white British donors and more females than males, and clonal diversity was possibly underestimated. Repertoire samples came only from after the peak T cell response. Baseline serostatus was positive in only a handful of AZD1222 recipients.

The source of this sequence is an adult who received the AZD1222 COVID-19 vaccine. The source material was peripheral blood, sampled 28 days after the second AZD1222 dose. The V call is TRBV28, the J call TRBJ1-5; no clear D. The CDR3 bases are TGTGCCAGCAGTTTCGGTCAGCCCCAGCATTTT. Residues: CASSFGQPQHF.